Shown below are 10 T cell receptor beta chains from a single sample sequenced in a study of shared clonotypes between healthy human individuals. The repertoire was sequenced with immunoSEQ multiplex PCR; TCRdb's copy has only in-frame clones and lacks some. Here the sample spans about 460,000 clones, approximately 80% being singletons. The specimen sequenced was PBMCs. These receptors originate from a woman aged 40 to 50 in good health. Some clones in this sample may be carry-over from other donors' samples.

This clone was detected only a few times. This chain joins TRBV5-6 and TRBJ2-3; TRBD2 agrees at 10 bases. CDR1 is SGHDT, CDR2 YYEEEE, per germline. This CDR3 has 17 amino acids. The V segment lost 1 base and the J segment 0 bases; nucleotides outside the gene matches: 5. For the CDR3, the DNA is TGTGCCAGCAGCTTGAGGACTAGCGGAATTAGCACAGATACGCAGTATTTT. Translated: CASSLRTSGISTDTQYF.

The chain has TRBV28 and TRBJ1-2; possibly TRBD1 for D (5 bases). Germline V CDR1 and CDR2: MDHEN, SYDVKM. Trimming took off 6 bases at V and 6 bases at J, with 11 bases between the two ends. The CDR3 is made up of 12 amino acids. The CDR3 sequence is CASRGRPHGYTF. CDR3 nucleotide sequence: TGTGCCAGCAGGGGACGGCCTCATGGCTACACCTTC.

The rearrangement uses TRBV27 and TRBJ2-1, with 7 bases identical to TRBD2. This CDR3 comprises 14 residues. In germline, CDR1 is MNHEY, CDR2 SMNVEV (reference sequence). V lost 3 bases, J lost 2 bases, and 1 base stayed unmatched. In DNA form, the CDR3 reads TGTGCCAGCAGTTTGGGACTAACCTACAATGAGCAGTTCTTC. Amino acid sequence: CASSLGLTYNEQFF.

This clone was detected only a few times. This likely stems from a read error, as it lies one base from a far larger clone. The genes are TRBV11-2 and TRBJ1-2; D uncertain. This CDR3 has 11 amino acids. Germline V gene data show CDR1 as SGHAT and CDR2 as FQNNGV. The V end was cut by 5 bases, the J end by 9 bases, with 10 bases between. The CDR3 coding sequence is TGTGCCAGCAGCCCCATGATCAGCTACACCTTC. This sequence encodes CASSPMISYTF.

V usage is TRBV7-9 and J usage is TRBJ2-5; TRBD1 is a possible D gene (6 bases). Germline loops: CDR1 SEHNR, CDR2 FQNEAQ (reference sequence). This CDR3 region has 14 residues. The V end was cut by 3 bases, the J end by 3 bases, with 11 bases between. Here the CDR3 reads CASSFWSGEETQYF. The CDR3, as DNA: TGTGCCAGCAGCTTCTGGTCAGGGGAAGAGACCCAGTACTTC.

V and J are TRBV5-4 and TRBJ1-2; D may be TRBD1 (6 bases). V was shortened by 1 base and J by 7 bases, with 14 bases between the two germline ends. Germline loops: CDR1 SGHNT, CDR2 YYREEE (reference sequence). CDR3 length: 14 residues. The CDR3 DNA reads TGTGCCAGCAGCTTGAACACAGGGACTTTTGGCTACACCTTC. This translates into CASSLNTGTFGYTF. The full variable domain, completed using reference TRBV5-4 and TRBJ1-2, is ETGVTQSPTHLIKTRGQQVTLRCSSQSGHNTVSWYQQALGQGPQFIFQYYREEENGRGNFPPRFSGLQFPNYSSELNVNALELDDSALYLCASSLNTGTFGYTFGSGTRLTVV.

On this clone: Other DNA sequences in the sample encode the same CDR3. The V call is TRBV6-5, the J call TRBJ2-7; 8 bases line up with TRBD1. Trimming took 2 bases from V and 2 from J; bases not matched to a gene: 5. The CDR3 contains 15 residues. CDR1 MNHEY and CDR2 SVGAGI come from the germline V gene. The CDR3: CASSYLGQGAYEQYF. The CDR3 DNA is TGTGCCAGCAGTTACCTCGGACAGGGCGCCTACGAGCAGTACTTC.

The chain couples TRBV12-5 to TRBJ1-1; D remains unclear. This CDR3 spans 15 amino acids. Trimming cost V 5 bases and J 0 bases, with 13 bases left between them. CDR1 is LGHNT and CDR2 is FRNRAP in the germline V gene. This CDR3 is CASGEPDGVNTEAFF. In nucleotides, the CDR3 is TGTGCTAGTGGTGAACCTGATGGGGTGAACACTGAAGCTTTCTTT.

Only a few counts were recorded for this clone. This chain connects TRBV5-6 to TRBJ2-1, with D perhaps matching TRBD1 (6 bases). The CDR3 covers 18 residues. Trimming left V 3 bases short and J 4 bases short, with 23 bases between. Germline CDR1 reads SGHDT; CDR2 reads YYEEEE. CDR3 nucleotides: TGTGCCAGCAGCTGGGAGAGGGGCACAGGGATGCGTTACAATGAGCAGTTCTTC. Translated, it gives CASSWERGTGMRYNEQFF.

Comments on this clone: A read error likely explains this, since a far larger clone differs by one base. The chain recombines TRBV10-2 with TRBJ1-4, with D possibly being TRBD1 (5 bases). CDR1 is WSHSY, CDR2 SAAADI, per germline. This CDR3 region has 15 residues. The CDR3 spells CASSERRQLNERLFF. The CDR3 nucleotides read TGCGCCAGCAGTGAGCGACGACAGCTTAATGAAAGACTGTTTTTT.